This T cell receptor (beta chain) is from a study of blood T cell repertoires in COVID-19. Study-level information: PBMCs, B-cell-depleted T cells, or T cells provided the cDNA or gDNA that made up the material.

Those enrolled in Seattle joined during active infection and were followed longitudinally afterward. Profiled with immunoSEQ multiplex PCR; TCRdb holds only in-frame clones, not every one. Of approximately 530,000 clones listed, about 88% were seen once; the top ten hold 7.5% to 9%. Germline V CDR1 and CDR2: LNHDA, SQIVND (reference sequence). CDR3 length equals 14 residues. The germline V and J ends were trimmed by 5 bases and 1 base, with 11 bases remaining between them. The sequence was obtained from a woman aged 50 to 60 with COVID-19, enrolled during active disease. The specimen was peripheral blood. The J gene is TRBJ1-1, the V gene TRBV19; no clear D gene. Written as DNA, the CDR3 is TGTGCCAGTAGTTCTTTCGGAGGGAACACTGAAGCTTTCTTT. This codes for CASSSFGGNTEAFF.